This T cell receptor beta chain was recovered during a study of blood T cell repertoires in COVID-19. Measured with immunoSEQ multiplex PCR; TCRdb has only the in-frame clones, and not every one. Counted here are about 300,000 clones, roughly 90% occurring once; the ten biggest clones make up less than 3.5%. This study enrolled people aged roughly 18 to 100 from about two dozen US geographic areas. CDR1 and CDR2 from the germline V gene are SGHTS and YDEGEE. The CDR3 is 15 residues long. V was pared by 1 base and J by 8 bases, with 8 bases of the junction left unmatched. Sequenced: PBMCs or T cells enriched from blood (not recorded which). The sequence derives from a woman aged 45-65 years who had been exposed to COVID-19. The chain uses TRBV5-8 and TRBJ1-4; 7 bases are shared with TRBD1. This CDR3 reads CASSLSGRGTEKLFF. The CDR3 region has the DNA TGTGCCAGCAGCTTGTCCGGCAGGGGGACCGAAAAACTGTTTTTT.